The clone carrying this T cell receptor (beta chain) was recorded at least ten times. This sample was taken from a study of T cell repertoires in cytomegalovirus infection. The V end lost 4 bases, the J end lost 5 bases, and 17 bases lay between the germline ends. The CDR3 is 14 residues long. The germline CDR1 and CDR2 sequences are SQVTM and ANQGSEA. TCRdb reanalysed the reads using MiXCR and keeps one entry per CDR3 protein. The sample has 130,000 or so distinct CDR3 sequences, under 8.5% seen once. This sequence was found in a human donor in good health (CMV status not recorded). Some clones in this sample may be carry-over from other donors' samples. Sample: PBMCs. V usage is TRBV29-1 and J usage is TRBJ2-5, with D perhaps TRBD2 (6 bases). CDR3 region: CSVAETSRGETQYF. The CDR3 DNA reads TGCAGCGTTGCCGAGACTAGTCGGGGCGAGACCCAGTACTTC. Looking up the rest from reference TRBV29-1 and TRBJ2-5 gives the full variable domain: SAVISQKPSRDICQRGTSLTIQCQVDSQVTMMFWYRQQPGQSLTLIATANQGSEATYESGFVIDKFPISRPNLTFSTLTVSNMSPEDSSIYLCSVAETSRGETQYFGPGTRLLVL.